This entry lists 23 T cell receptor beta chains sequenced from one sample in a study of blood T cells in healthy people across ages. PCR was performed a second time for roughly 7 to 11 cycles using a sample-barcoded 5' primer and a J-beta primer mix. Each CDR3 protein gets one entry after TCRdb re-called the 5' RACE reads with MiXCR. In the table there are about 680,000 distinct CDR3 sequences, roughly 50% of which are singletons. Sequenced sample: blood. These TCRs come from a woman aged 60-75 years in good health.

The chain recombines TRBV20-1 with TRBJ2-1, with D possibly being TRBD2 (6 bases). The V and J ends lost 0 bases and 4 bases respectively, with 16 bases between them. Germline-derived CDR1 and CDR2 are DFQATT and SNEGSKA (reference sequence). This CDR3 is built from 16 residues. CDR3 sequence: CSARDQGLAQYNEQFF. CDR3 nucleotides: TGCAGTGCTAGAGATCAGGGTCTAGCGCAATACAATGAGCAGTTCTTC.

V gene TRBV5-1 combines with J gene TRBJ2-1; D ambiguous. The CDR3 consists of 12 residues. V lost 4 bases and J 13 bases, leaving 15 bases between the germline ends. Per the germline V gene, CDR1 is SGHRS and CDR2 is YFSETQ. The CDR3 DNA reads TGCGCCAGCAGCCCGGTTCGAGAGACCCAGTTCTTC. It specifies CASSPVRETQFF.

The V gene is TRBV28, the J gene TRBJ2-7, with D tentatively TRBD1 or TRBD2 (5 bases each). This CDR3 has 16 amino acids. The germline V and J ends were trimmed by 5 bases and 0 bases, with 17 bases remaining between them. Germline CDR1 and CDR2: MDHEN and SYDVKM. The CDR3 protein is CASSNWNLGGSYEQYF. In DNA, the CDR3 is TGTGCCAGCAGTAATTGGAACCTTGGGGGCTCCTACGAGCAGTACTTC.

This chain uses TRBV27 with TRBJ1-1, with 8 positions matching TRBD1. Germline CDR1 MNHEY, CDR2 SMNVEV (reference sequence). This CDR3 has 15 amino acids. J was trimmed by 1 base and V by 5 bases; bases with no gene match: 6. In nucleotides, the CDR3 is TGTGCCAGCAGTGCCCGGGACAGGAGGAACACTGAAGCTTTCTTT. It codes for CASSARDRRNTEAFF.

This clonotype was detected a few times. J is TRBJ2-7 and V is TRBV14, with TRBD2 as a possible D gene (7 bases). Deletions cut 7 bases from V and 7 bases from J, with 23 bases between. The CDR3 is made up of 15 amino acids. Germline V CDR1 and CDR2: SGHDN, FVKESK. The CDR3 DNA is TGTGCCAGCACCTCAGGAGGGGGGGCTAACAATGAGCAGTACTTC. Its protein product is CASTSGGGANNEQYF.

Concerning this clonotype itself: A junction end diverges from the germline sequence, so it may reflect a read error. This chain links TRBV4-3 with TRBJ2-5; D call uncertain. Germline CDR1 reads LGHNA; CDR2 reads YSLEER. The CDR3 has 15 residues. CDR3 bases: TGCGCCGGCAGCCAAGATGGTCGAGTAGAAGAGACCCAGTACTTC. Translated, it gives CAGSQDGRVEETQYF.

V is TRBV2 and J is TRBJ1-1; tentative D call: TRBD1 (6 bases). Germline V gene data show CDR1 as SNHLY and CDR2 as FYNNEI. The CDR3 is 14 amino acids. V lost 7 bases, J lost 1 base, and 13 bases lay in between. CDR3 DNA: TGTGCCAGCAATTCACAGGGTACGAACACTGAAGCTTTCTTT. Its protein is CASNSQGTNTEAFF. Complete variable domain (other parts from reference TRBV2 and TRBJ1-1): EPEVTQTPSHQVTQMGQEVILRCVPISNHLYFYWYRQILGQKVEFLVSFYNNEISEKSEIFDDQFSVERPDGSNFTLKIRSTKLEDSAMYFCASNSQGTNTEAFFGQGTRLTVV.

The chain employs TRBV5-1 and TRBJ1-2, with 7 bases fitting TRBD1. The CDR3 consists of 14 residues. Germline loops: CDR1 SGHRS, CDR2 YFSETQ. The V segment lost 2 bases and the J segment 6 bases; nucleotides outside the gene matches: 7. This CDR3 is CASSLQGNRDGYTF. For the CDR3, the DNA is TGCGCCAGCAGCTTACAGGGGAATAGGGATGGCTACACCTTC.

This clonotype was found a few times. This chain uses TRBV7-2 with TRBJ2-5; 11 nucleotides agree with TRBD2. The ends lost 3 bases at V and 11 bases at J; junction bases unmatched: 8. CDR1 and CDR2 from the germline V gene are SGHTA and FQGNSA. There are 14 residues in the CDR3. The DNA of the CDR3 is TGTGCCAGCAGCTTGACTAGCGGGGACAATGAGCAGTACTTC. Translation: CASSLTSGDNEQYF.

The chain combines TRBV27 with TRBJ2-6; a possible D gene is TRBD1 (6 bases). This CDR3 region has 16 residues. Germline V lookup: CDR1 MNHEY, CDR2 SMNVEV (reference sequence). The V and J ends lost 3 bases and 1 base respectively, with 10 bases between them. CDR3 loop: CASSFSGESGANVLTF. In DNA form, the CDR3 reads TGTGCCAGCAGTTTCTCAGGGGAATCTGGGGCCAACGTCCTGACTTTC.

The chain joins TRBV7-9 to TRBJ1-1; D gene unclear. Trimming removed 5 bases from V and 4 bases from J, with 20 bases in between. CDR1 and CDR2 from the germline V gene are SEHNR and FQNEAQ (reference sequence). The CDR3 contains 16 residues. The CDR3 coding sequence is TGTGCCAGCAGCGCGCTGGTGGACCGCCGGGGCACTGAAGCTTTCTTT. This gives the protein CASSALVDRRGTEAFF.

The chain carries TRBV25-1 and TRBJ2-1, with 7 positions matching TRBD1. CDR1 is MGHDK and CDR2 is SYGVNS in the germline V gene. The J segment lost 5 bases and the V segment lost 3 bases, leaving 7 bases of the junction unmatched. The CDR3 is 15 residues long. The CDR3 DNA sequence: TGTGCCAGCAGTGATCTTCGGACAGGTAACAATGAGCAGTTCTTC. It translates to CASSDLRTGNNEQFF. The variable domain in full, with the rest retrieved from reference TRBV25-1 and TRBJ2-1, is EADIYQTPRYLVIGTGKKITLECSQTMGHDKMYWYQQDPGMELHLIHYSYGVNSTEKGDLSSESTVSRIRTEHFPLTLESARPSHTSQYLCASSDLRTGNNEQFFGPGTRLTVL.

The table lists this clonotype with a few counts. This CDR3 is CATSRYGTGENIQYF. The CDR3 nucleotides read TGTGCCACCAGCAGGTACGGGACAGGGGAAAACATTCAGTACTTC. The chain employs TRBV15 and TRBJ2-4; 10 bases fit TRBD1. CDR3 length equals 15 residues. Germline V gene data show CDR1 as LNHNV and CDR2 as YYDKDF (reference sequence). J was trimmed by 5 bases and V by 3 bases; bases with no gene match: 4.

The chain couples TRBV5-1 to TRBJ2-3, with 8 bases that match TRBD2. This CDR3 contains 16 residues. J gave up 5 bases and V 4 bases, and 12 bases lay outside the gene matches. The germline CDR1 and CDR2 sequences are SGHRS and YFSETQ. The CDR3 sequence: CASSPRAGGLKDTQYF. CDR3 in DNA: TGCGCCAGCAGCCCCCGGGCGGGAGGACTTAAAGATACGCAGTATTTT.

The J gene is TRBJ2-5, the V gene TRBV4-2; 11 nucleotides agree with TRBD2. V was pared by 1 base and J by 4 bases, with 11 bases of the junction left unmatched. The CDR3 extends over 18 amino acids. The germline V gene encodes CDR1 LGHNA and CDR2 YNFKEQ. The CDR3 loop is CASSQGTSGRSMGETQYF. CDR3 bases: TGTGCCAGCAGCCAAGGGACTAGCGGGCGCTCAATGGGAGAGACCCAGTACTTC.

J is TRBJ2-7 and V is TRBV4-2; 10 nucleotides line up with TRBD1. Germline CDR1 LGHNA, CDR2 YNFKEQ. The CDR3 has 17 amino acids. The V segment lost 4 bases and the J segment 1 base; nucleotides outside the gene matches: 10. CDR3 coding DNA: TGTGCCAGCAGCCGAACCTCCGGGACAGGGGCGTCCTACGAGCAGTACTTC. Protein sequence: CASSRTSGTGASYEQYF.

V and J are TRBV7-9 and TRBJ2-7, with 11 positions matching TRBD2. This CDR3 has 14 residues. CDR1 and CDR2 (germline): SEHNR, FQNEAQ (reference sequence). The trim removed 2 bases at V and 6 bases at J, leaving 3 bases unmatched. The CDR3, as DNA: TGTGCCAGCAGCTTAACTAGCGGGAGCACCGAGCAGTACTTC. This codes for CASSLTSGSTEQYF.

V is TRBV7-6 and J is TRBJ2-1, with 10 bases aligning to TRBD1. V shed 3 bases and J 6 bases; nucleotides not matched to a gene: 5. Germline CDR1 is SGHVS and CDR2 is FNYEAQ. This CDR3 contains 15 residues. CDR3 residues: CASSFWTGGGNEQFF. CDR3 nucleotide sequence: TGTGCCAGCAGCTTTTGGACAGGGGGGGGCAATGAGCAGTTCTTC.

The V gene is TRBV20-1, the J gene TRBJ1-6, with D perhaps matching TRBD1 (5 bases). Trimming cost V 5 bases and J 7 bases, with 12 bases left between them. This CDR3 is 13 amino acids long. Looked up from germline, CDR1 is DFQATT and CDR2 is SNEGSKA (reference sequence). CDR3 sequence reads: CSAGASGNSPLHF. In nucleotides, the CDR3 is TGCAGTGCTGGGGCGTCAGGCAATTCACCCCTCCACTTT.

V and J are TRBV7-2 and TRBJ2-4; TRBD1 aligns across 9 bases. There are 14 residues in the CDR3. The trim removed 5 bases at V and 7 bases at J, leaving 6 bases unmatched. Germline loops: CDR1 SGHTA, CDR2 FQGNSA. CDR3: CASSTDRGGNIQYF. Written as DNA, the CDR3 is TGTGCCAGCAGCACGGACAGGGGTGGCAACATTCAGTACTTC.

The V and J genes are TRBV24-1 and TRBJ2-3, with D maybe TRBD2 (5 bases). CDR3 length equals 15 residues. V lost 3 bases to trimming and J lost 1 base, with 10 bases between them. Germline CDR1 reads KGHDR; CDR2 reads SFDVKD. CDR3 loop: CATSDPLRGTDTQYF. Written as DNA, the CDR3 is TGTGCCACCAGTGATCCGCTGCGGGGCACAGATACGCAGTATTTT.

CDR3 sequence: CASSVTRGSNNEQFF. The CDR3 nucleotides read TGTGCCAGCAGCGTAACACGGGGGTCAAACAATGAGCAGTTCTTC. The chain couples TRBV11-3 to TRBJ2-1, with a possible D match to TRBD2 (6 bases). There are 15 residues in the CDR3. Germline-derived CDR1 and CDR2 are SGHNT and YENEEA. Trimming took 5 bases from V and 5 from J, leaving 16 bases between them.

The rearrangement joins TRBV28 to TRBJ1-1; D is uncertain. Germline V gene lookup returns CDR1 MDHEN and CDR2 SYDVKM. The CDR3 has 14 residues. Trimming removed 5 bases at V and 4 bases at J, with 14 bases between. The CDR3 DNA reads TGTGCCAGCAGTCGGGCCCCCTCTGGCACTGAAGCTTTCTTT. Encoded protein: CASSRAPSGTEAFF.